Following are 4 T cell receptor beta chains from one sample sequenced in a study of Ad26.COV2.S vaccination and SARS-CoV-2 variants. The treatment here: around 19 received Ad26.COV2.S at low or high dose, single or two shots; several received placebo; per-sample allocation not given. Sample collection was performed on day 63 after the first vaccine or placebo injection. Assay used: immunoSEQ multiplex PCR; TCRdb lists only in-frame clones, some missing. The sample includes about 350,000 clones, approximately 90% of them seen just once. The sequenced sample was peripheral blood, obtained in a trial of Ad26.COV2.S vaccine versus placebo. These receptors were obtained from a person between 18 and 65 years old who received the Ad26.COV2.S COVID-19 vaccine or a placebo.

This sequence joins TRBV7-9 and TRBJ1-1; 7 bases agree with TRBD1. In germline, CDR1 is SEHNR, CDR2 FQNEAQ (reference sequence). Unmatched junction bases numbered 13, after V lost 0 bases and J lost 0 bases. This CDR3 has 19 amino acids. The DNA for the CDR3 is TGTGCCAGCAGCTTAGCCGGGACAGAAATAATTCGCATGAACACTGAAGCTTTCTTT. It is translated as CASSLAGTEIIRMNTEAFF. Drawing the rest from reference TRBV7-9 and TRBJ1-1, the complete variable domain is DTGVSQNPRHKITKRGQNVTFRCDPISEHNRLYWYRQTLGQGPEFLTYFQNEAQLEKSRLLSDRFSAERPKGSFSTLEIQRTEQGDSAMYLCASSLAGTEIIRMNTEAFFGQGTRLTVV.

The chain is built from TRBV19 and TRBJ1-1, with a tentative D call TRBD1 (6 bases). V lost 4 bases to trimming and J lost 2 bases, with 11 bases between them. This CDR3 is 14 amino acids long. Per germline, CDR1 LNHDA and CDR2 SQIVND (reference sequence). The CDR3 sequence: CASSTSGANTEAFF. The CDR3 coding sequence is TGTGCCAGTAGTACCTCAGGGGCTAACACTGAAGCTTTCTTT.

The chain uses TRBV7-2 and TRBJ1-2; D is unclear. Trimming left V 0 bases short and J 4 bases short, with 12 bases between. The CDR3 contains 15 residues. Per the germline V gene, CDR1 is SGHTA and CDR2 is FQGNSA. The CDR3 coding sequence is TGTGCCAGCAGCTTAGCTCGCGACTATTCCTATGGCTACACCTTC. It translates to CASSLARDYSYGYTF. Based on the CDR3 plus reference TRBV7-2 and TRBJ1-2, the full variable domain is GAGVSQSPSNKVTEKGKDVELRCDPISGHTALYWYRQSLGQGLEFLIYFQGNSAPDKSGLPSDRFSAERTGGSVSTLTIQRTQQEDSAVYLCASSLARDYSYGYTFGSGTRLTVV.

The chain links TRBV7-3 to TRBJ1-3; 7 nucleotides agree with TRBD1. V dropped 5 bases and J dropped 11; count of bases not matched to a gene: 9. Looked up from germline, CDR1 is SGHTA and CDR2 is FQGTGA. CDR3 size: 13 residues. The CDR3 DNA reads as TGTGCCAGCAGCCCCCACAGGGGAAGTGCCATATATTTT. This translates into CASSPHRGSAIYF.